This T cell receptor beta chain is drawn from a study of breast tumors, draining lymph nodes, adjacent tissues (dated by TCRdb to about 2016). A note on the overall study: TCR beta repertoires were compared across tumor, adjacent nontumor tissue and axillary lymph nodes obtained from breast cancer patients. The study was designed to assess the relationships and possible T-cell exchange between tumor, surrounding tissue and draining lymph node repertoires in human breast cancer.

In its sample, this clonotype was seen many times. Its cognate antigen has yet to be identified. No quality values exist for individual bases; no much larger clone is one base distant. Sequencing took place on an Illumina HiSeq 2000. Multiplex PCR amplification was used to build the TCR beta chain libraries. High-throughput sequencing was used to analyze the amplified TCR beta chain products. TCRdb applied fastp at Q25 and MiXCR to the public reads, then kept only in-frame beta chains. One record per CDR3 amino acid sequence lists the most common genes and DNA. For this sample the table gives 25,000 or so distinct CDR3 sequences, of which 23% were detected only once. Together, the top ten hold less than 15% of the sample. The CDR3 runs 15 amino acids, cysteine and phenylalanine included. Only the CDR3 part of the read is kept: 45 bases, read in frame from the first base. CDR1 SGHTA and CDR2 FQGTGA are derived from the germline V gene. The V end gives up 5 bases and the J end 5 bases, leaving 11 bases in the junction not matched to a gene.

What the study reported, not specific to this receptor: A scenario in which most tumor T cells derive from the lymph node and then expand within tumor tissue was judged to be consistent with the data. Rather than being directly demonstrated, the conclusion that tumor T cells originate in lymph nodes was presented as consistent with a hypothesis. Tumor T-cell repertoires showed less diversity than lymph node repertoires and more diversity than nontumor tissue repertoires, and tumor T-cell repertoires showed preferential V and J gene usage. In luminal-like breast cancer, tumor and nontumor tissue repertoires resembled each other significantly more than in basal-like breast cancer.

Sample: breast tumor tissue. This chain is built from TRBV7-3 and TRBJ2-5, with TRBD2 identical over 7 junction bases. The source of this sequence is a female donor with breast cancer. Some clones in this sample may be carry-over from other donors' samples. Here the CDR3 is given as CASSPGWLAEETQYF. The DNA sequence follows: TGTGCCAGCAGCCCAGGGTGGCTAGCGGAGGAGACCCAGTACTTC.